The 22 T cell receptor beta chains presented below share a single source sample, sequenced in a study of brain T cells in children with intractable seizures. Generated by immunoSEQ multiplex PCR, the TCRdb table keeps only in-frame clones and is missing some. This table has about 80,000 clones, around 91% appearing once. The specimen comprised peripheral blood, sampled at surgery. These receptors all stem from a girl aged 2 to 10 with Rasmussen encephalitis and intractable seizures.

This clone was seen only once. The gene calls are TRBV7-2 and TRBJ1-6; no reliable D call. Trimming cost V 6 bases and J 9 bases, with 18 bases left between them. Per the germline V gene, CDR1 is SGHTA and CDR2 is FQGNSA. The CDR3 is 15 amino acids. Written as DNA, the CDR3 is TGTGCCAGCAGTTCCCAGGTAGCAAGCGGTTCACCCCTCCACTTT. It specifies CASSSQVASGSPLHF.

CDR3 in DNA: TGTGCCAGCAGCCAGACAGGGGAAGAGACCCAGTACTTC. This encodes CASSQTGEETQYF. J is TRBJ2-5 and V is TRBV9, with 8 bases aligning to TRBD1. The V gene end was trimmed by 4 bases and the J gene end by 3 bases; junction bases not matched to a gene: 2. The CDR3 has 13 residues. CDR1 SGDLS and CDR2 YYNGEE come from the germline V gene.

The CDR3 DNA reads as TGTGCCAGCAGCGGAAGCACAGATACGCAGTATTTT. Translated, it gives CASSGSTDTQYF. The rearrangement joins TRBV6-5 to TRBJ2-3; no definite D call. Germline V CDR1 and CDR2: MNHEY, SVGAGI. The V and J ends lost 6 bases and 0 bases respectively, with 4 bases between them. This CDR3 is built from 12 residues.

The chain has TRBV28 and TRBJ1-1; 8 nucleotides match TRBD1. J gave up 9 bases and V 2 bases, and 2 bases lay outside the gene matches. The CDR3 contains 12 residues. Looked up from germline, CDR1 is MDHEN and CDR2 is SYDVKM. The CDR3 region is CASSLGQGQAFF. As DNA, the CDR3 is TGTGCCAGCAGTTTAGGACAGGGACAAGCTTTCTTT.

The genes are TRBV30 and TRBJ1-4; no firm D call. This CDR3 contains 15 residues. CDR1 is GTSNPN, CDR2 SVGIG, per germline (reference sequence). Trimming shortened V by 3 bases and J by 0 bases, and 11 bases separated the two germline ends. CDR3 bases: TGTGCCTGGAGGAGACAAACTGCAACTAATGAAAAACTGTTTTTT. Translation gives CAWRRQTATNEKLFF.

The chain recombines TRBV28 with TRBJ2-7, with 9 bases fitting TRBD2. The CDR3 contains 15 residues. The junction had 5 bases not matched to a gene; V was cut back by 2 bases and J by 3 bases. Germline V gene lookup returns CDR1 MDHEN and CDR2 SYDVKM. The CDR3 here is CASSLPAGGHYEQYF. CDR3 coding DNA: TGTGCCAGCAGTTTACCGGCGGGGGGGCACTACGAGCAGTACTTC. The whole variable domain, remainder taken from reference TRBV28 and TRBJ2-7, is DVKVTQSSRYLVKRTGEKVFLECVQDMDHENMFWYRQDPGLGLRLIYFSYDVKMKEKGDIPEGYSVSREKKERFSLILESASTNQTSMYLCASSLPAGGHYEQYFGPGTRLTVT.

This rearrangement joins TRBV5-6 to TRBJ2-7; D is uncertain. V was pared by 3 bases and J by 0 bases, with 7 bases between. Germline CDR1 and CDR2: SGHDT and YYEEEE. The CDR3 contains 13 residues. CDR3 amino acids: CASSSEVSYEQYF. The CDR3 DNA follows: TGTGCCAGCAGCTCAGAGGTCTCCTACGAGCAGTACTTC.

The chain couples TRBV19 to TRBJ2-1; 9 positions match TRBD2. The J segment lost 4 bases and the V segment lost 1 base, leaving 11 bases of the junction unmatched. CDR1 and CDR2 (germline): LNHDA, SQIVND (reference sequence). CDR3 length equals 18 residues. CDR3 region: CASSIVLPLAGIYNEQFF. The CDR3, as DNA: TGTGCCAGTAGTATAGTTCTACCTCTAGCGGGGATTTACAATGAGCAGTTCTTC.

This chain joins TRBV2 and TRBJ1-2; D gene unclear. Germline CDR1 and CDR2: SNHLY and FYNNEI. The CDR3 loop spans 14 amino acids. Trimming took off 4 bases at V and 2 bases at J, with 11 bases between the two ends. CDR3 nucleotides: TGTGCCAGCAGTGGAATCGGGCCAAACTATGGCTACACCTTC. This encodes CASSGIGPNYGYTF.

This clone was counted once. The chain uses TRBV20-1 and TRBJ1-2, with no clear D. CDR1 and CDR2 from the germline V gene are DFQATT and SNEGSKA (reference sequence). This CDR3 comprises 15 residues. Trimming removed 3 bases from V and 3 bases from J, with 17 bases in between. The DNA for the CDR3 is TGCAGTGCTAGTCCTCGGCAGGCTGGAGACTATGGCTACACCTTC. Its protein is CSASPRQAGDYGYTF.

This rearrangement joins TRBV6-1 to TRBJ1-5, with a weak D call TRBD1 (6 bases). Germline V gene sequence: CDR1 MNHNS, CDR2 SASEGT. CDR3 size: 14 residues. V dropped 6 bases and J dropped 5 bases, with 14 bases sitting between them. DNA for the CDR3: TGTGCCAGCAGCTCCACAGGGCTTCATCAGCCCCAGCATTTT. Amino acids: CASSSTGLHQPQHF.

The chain recombines TRBV27 with TRBJ1-2, with TRBD1 matching over 9 bases. V shed 5 bases and J 7 bases; nucleotides not matched to a gene: 8. The CDR3 sequence is 14 residues long. Germline V gives CDR1 MNHEY, CDR2 SMNVEV (reference sequence). The CDR3 DNA reads TGTGCCAGCAGTATGCAACAGGGGGCGTTTGGCTACACCTTC. It codes for CASSMQQGAFGYTF.

The V and J genes are TRBV5-8 and TRBJ1-5, with D tentatively TRBD1 (5 bases). This CDR3 has 15 amino acids. Per the germline V gene, CDR1 is SGHTS and CDR2 is YDEGEE. The V end was cut by 4 bases, the J end by 0 bases, with 11 bases between. For the CDR3, the DNA is TGTGCCAGCAGCACGAGGGGATTTAGCAATCAGCCCCAGCATTTT. It specifies CASSTRGFSNQPQHF.

This clone was detected a few times. The chain recombines TRBV4-1 with TRBJ1-2; D perhaps matches TRBD1 (5 bases). V dropped 1 base and J dropped 8 bases, with 17 bases sitting between them. Germline CDR1 is MGHRA and CDR2 is YSYEKL. This CDR3 comprises 15 residues. The CDR3 nucleotides read TGCGCCAGCAGCCAAGTAGGGGTGTCAGGGCAAGGCTACACCTTC. Translation: CASSQVGVSGQGYTF.

This rearrangement joins TRBV13 to TRBJ1-1; D is unresolved. The V end lost 1 base, the J end lost 1 base, and 7 bases lay between the germline ends. Germline V gives CDR1 PRHDT, CDR2 FYEKMQ (reference sequence). The CDR3 covers 14 residues. In nucleotides, the CDR3 is TGTGCCAGCAGCTTAGATGGGGAGAACACTGAAGCTTTCTTT. It yields the protein CASSLDGENTEAFF.

The genes are TRBV19 and TRBJ1-1, with no clear D. Germline CDR1 LNHDA, CDR2 SQIVND (reference sequence). This CDR3 contains 11 residues. Trimming cost V 6 bases and J 8 bases, with 10 bases left between them. Here the CDR3 DNA reads TGTGCCAGTAGATGGACCGGGGAAGCTTTCTTT. Protein sequence: CASRWTGEAFF.

This chain connects TRBV4-1 to TRBJ1-1; 7 bases match TRBD1. This CDR3 comprises 14 residues. Losses at the gene ends were 0 bases for V and 11 bases for J; bases not matched to a gene: 9. Germline V CDR1 and CDR2: MGHRA, YSYEKL. The CDR3 loop is CASSQDGSRGGAFF. The CDR3 DNA is TGCGCCAGCAGCCAAGACGGTTCCAGGGGGGGTGCTTTCTTT.

CDR3 region: CASSLLAAEAFF. In DNA, the CDR3 is TGTGCCAGCAGTTTATTGGCAGCCGAAGCTTTCTTT. The chain couples TRBV28 to TRBJ1-1; D gene uncertain. There are 12 residues in the CDR3. With 1 base removed from V and 8 bases from J, the gap between germline ends came to 8 bases. The germline gives CDR1 MDHEN, CDR2 SYDVKM.

This rearrangement joins TRBV12-5 to TRBJ1-5, with D hard to call. Trimming stripped 3 bases from V and 3 bases from J, with 0 bases between. This CDR3 comprises 11 residues. From germline, CDR1 is LGHNT and CDR2 FRNRAP. The CDR3 DNA reads TGTGCTAGTGGTTTCAATCAGCCCCAGCATTTT. Translated: CASGFNQPQHF.

The V gene is TRBV5-5, the J gene TRBJ1-1; no clear D gene. Germline lookup yields CDR1 SGHKS and CDR2 YYEKEE (reference sequence). CDR3 length: 15 residues. The V and J ends lost 1 base and 0 bases respectively, with 10 bases between them. CDR3 region: CASSLSRPLNTEAFF. DNA for the CDR3: TGTGCCAGCAGCTTGTCCCGACCTTTGAACACTGAAGCTTTCTTT.

This chain connects TRBV5-6 to TRBJ1-1, with unresolved D. The CDR3 has 13 residues. With 4 bases removed from V and 0 bases from J, the gap between germline ends came to 7 bases. Germline V lookup: CDR1 SGHDT, CDR2 YYEEEE. In nucleotides, the CDR3 is TGTGCCAGCAGCCCCGATCTGAACACTGAAGCTTTCTTT. This encodes CASSPDLNTEAFF.

This chain links TRBV6-4 with TRBJ2-1; 7 positions match TRBD2. Trimming removed 0 bases from V and 4 bases from J; junction bases left unmatched: 6. CDR3 length equals 16 residues. CDR1 is MRHNA and CDR2 is SNTAGT in the germline V gene. This CDR3 is CASSDSPSGVYNEQFF. Here the CDR3 DNA reads TGTGCCAGCAGTGACTCACCTAGCGGAGTTTACAATGAGCAGTTCTTC.